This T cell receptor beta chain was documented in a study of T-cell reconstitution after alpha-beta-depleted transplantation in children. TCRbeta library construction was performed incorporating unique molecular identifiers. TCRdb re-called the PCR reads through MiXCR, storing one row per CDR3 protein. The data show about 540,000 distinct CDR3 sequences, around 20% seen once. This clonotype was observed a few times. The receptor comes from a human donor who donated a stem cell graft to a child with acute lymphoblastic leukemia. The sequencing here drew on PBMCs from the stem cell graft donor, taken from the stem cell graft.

CDR3 bases: TGTGCCACCAGCACTCAGGGCCCCGCTGGGGCCAACGTCCTGACTTTC. Translation: CATSTQGPAGANVLTF. The chain carries TRBV15 and TRBJ2-6; TRBD1 is a possible D gene (5 bases). Germline V gives CDR1 LNHNV, CDR2 YYDKDF (reference sequence). The CDR3 has 16 amino acids. Trimming took 4 bases from V and 2 from J, leaving 12 bases between them. Combining the CDR3 with reference TRBV15 and TRBJ2-6 gives the whole variable domain DAMVIQNPRYQVTQFGKPVTLSCSQTLNHNVMYWYQQKSSQAPKLLFHYYDKDFNNEADTPDNFQSRRPNTSFCFLDIRSPGLGDTAMYLCATSTQGPAGANVLTFGAGSRLTVL.